The 10 T cell receptor beta chains reported below all come from one sample, sequenced in a study of OX40 agonist ivuxolimab in advanced cancers. Produced via immunoSEQ multiplex PCR; TCRdb's table is partial and in-frame only. Among approximately 70,000 clones listed, about 84% were seen once. Sample: CD4+ or CD8+ T cells sorted from blood, taken in a trial of the OX40 agonist ivuxolimab. Receptor source: an adult with an advanced solid tumor such as melanoma, head and neck, liver or kidney cancer.

V and J are TRBV29-1 and TRBJ2-7; TRBD2 might be the D (5 bases). Between the trimmed V and J ends, which lost 3 bases and 7 bases, there was a span of 10 bases. Looked up from germline, CDR1 is SQVTM and CDR2 is ANQGSEA. The CDR3 totals 11 residues. CDR3: CSVDPGEEQYF. CDR3 nucleotides: TGCAGCGTTGACCCCGGGGAGGAGCAGTACTTC.

The chain carries TRBV27 and TRBJ2-2; D is undetermined. Germline lookup yields CDR1 MNHEY and CDR2 SMNVEV (reference sequence). Trimming removed 3 bases at V and 2 bases at J, with 1 base between. The CDR3 spans 12 residues. The CDR3 region has the DNA TGTGCCAGCAGTTTTAACACCGGGGAGCTGTTTTTT. It yields the protein CASSFNTGELFF.

CDR3 sequence reads: CASSHNGRRREETQYF. The CDR3 DNA sequence: TGTGCCAGCAGCCACAACGGGCGGCGAAGGGAAGAGACCCAGTACTTC. The V and J genes are TRBV14 and TRBJ2-5, with D unresolved. The V end was cut by 3 bases, the J end by 3 bases, with 17 bases between. In germline, CDR1 is SGHDN, CDR2 FVKESK. The CDR3 is 16 residues long.

The chain joins TRBV5-5 to TRBJ1-2; D may be TRBD1 (5 bases). V lost 6 bases to trimming and J lost 8 bases, with 17 bases between them. CDR1 is SGHKS, CDR2 YYEKEE, per germline (reference sequence). This CDR3 spans 13 amino acids. CDR3 nucleotide sequence: TGTGCCAGCACCACCGGAGCAGGGTCGGGCTACACCTTC. This sequence encodes CASTTGAGSGYTF. Full variable domain (outside the CDR3, taken from reference TRBV5-5 and TRBJ1-2): DAGVTQSPTHLIKTRGQQVTLRCSPISGHKSVSWYQQVLGQGPQFIFQYYEKEERGRGNFPDRFSARQFPNYSSELNVNALLLGDSALYLCASTTGAGSGYTFGSGTRLTVV.

V is TRBV27 and J is TRBJ2-3, with 12 bases identical to TRBD2. J lost 3 bases, V lost 6 bases, and 7 bases had no gene match. The CDR3 spans 16 residues. The germline CDR1 and CDR2 sequences are MNHEY and SMNVEV (reference sequence). This CDR3 reads CASSSRTSGKTDTQYF. The CDR3 nucleotides are TGTGCCAGCAGCTCCCGGACTAGCGGGAAAACAGATACGCAGTATTTT.

The chain combines TRBV30 with TRBJ2-1, with TRBD1 matching 7 bases. The germline V gene has CDR1 GTSNPN and CDR2 SVGIG (reference sequence). This CDR3 is 14 amino acids long. J lost 9 bases, V lost 1 base, and 9 bases had no gene match. In nucleotides, the CDR3 is TGTGCCTGGAGTGGACGGGACAGACCATTTGAGCAGTTCTTC. Translation: CAWSGRDRPFEQFF.

This clone was seen more than once but under ten times. The chain is built from TRBV27 and TRBJ2-7; D is perhaps TRBD2 (5 bases). The V gene lost 1 base and the J gene lost 3 bases, with 10 bases spanning the gap. The CDR3 runs to 14 residues. Germline values: CDR1 MNHEY, CDR2 SMNVEV (reference sequence). The CDR3 sequence is CASSLLGGYYEQYF. In nucleotides, the CDR3 is TGTGCCAGCAGTTTATTGGGCGGGTACTACGAGCAGTACTTC.

This clone was recorded a few times. V and J are TRBV28 and TRBJ1-5; unclear D gene. The V gene lost 5 bases and the J gene lost 0 bases, with 8 bases spanning the gap. The CDR3 sequence is 14 residues long. The germline V gene encodes CDR1 MDHEN and CDR2 SYDVKM. CDR3 in DNA: TGTGCCAGCAGTCAGACGTTTAGCAATCAGCCCCAGCATTTT. It encodes CASSQTFSNQPQHF.

The V and J genes are TRBV9 and TRBJ2-3, with D unclear. The length of the CDR3 is 14 residues. The germline gives CDR1 SGDLS, CDR2 YYNGEE. Between the trimmed V and J ends, which lost 2 bases and 2 bases, there was a span of 9 bases. The CDR3 loop is CASSVMTLTDTQYF. The CDR3 region has the DNA TGTGCCAGCAGCGTGATGACCCTCACAGATACGCAGTATTTT. The full variable domain, in which reference TRBV9 and TRBJ2-3 provide the parts outside the CDR3, is DSGVTQTPKHLITATGQRVTLRCSPRSGDLSVYWYQQSLDQGLQFLIQYYNGEERAKGNILERFSAQQFPDLHSELNLSSLELGDSALYFCASSVMTLTDTQYFGPGTRLTVL.

The rearrangement uses TRBV7-8 and TRBJ2-1; the D gene could be TRBD1 or TRBD2 (6 bases each). Germline CDR1 SGHVS, CDR2 FQNEAQ. This CDR3 has 17 amino acids. V was clipped by 2 bases and J by 10 bases, with 24 bases between them. CDR3 nucleotides: TGTGCCAGCAGCTTACAGGGGAGGAGTCTAGAGCGGAGGGAGCAGTTCTTC. Translated, it gives CASSLQGRSLERREQFF.